This entry lists 3 T cell receptor beta chains sequenced from one sample in a study of cytomegalovirus exposure and HLA in healthy donors. 60 Vbeta and 13 Jbeta primers were used in PCR. The method was immunoSEQ multiplex PCR; TCRdb's version includes in-frame clones alone and lacks a portion of them. The sample holds some 150,000 clones; 70% to 85% are singletons and the top ten take about 4.5%. The sample consisted of PBMCs. The receptors here all came from a man in his forties in good health and CMV-seronegative.

The table lists this clone with a count of one. The V gene is TRBV30, the J gene TRBJ2-5; D is possibly TRBD1 (5 bases). CDR1 and CDR2 (germline): GTSNPN, SVGIG (reference sequence). The CDR3 runs 16 residues. V lost 2 bases to trimming and J lost 5 bases, with 21 bases between them. CDR3 DNA sequence: TGTGCCTGGAGTTATAGTTTAGGGGTCTCGGCGGAGACCCAGTACTTC. Amino acid sequence: CAWSYSLGVSAETQYF. The entire variable domain, with the rest obtained from reference TRBV30 and TRBJ2-5, is as follows: SQTIHQWPATLVQPVGSPLSLECTVEGTSNPNLYWYRQAAGRGLQLLFYSVGIGQISSEVPQNLSASRPQDRQFILSSKKLLLSDSGFYLCAWSYSLGVSAETQYFGPGTRLLVL.

The chain employs TRBV11-3 and TRBJ1-3; D call uncertain. The CDR3 is made up of 12 amino acids. Germline V lookup: CDR1 SGHNT, CDR2 YENEEA. The ends were cut back, 2 bases at V and 6 bases at J, with 5 bases in the middle. CDR3 protein: CASSLFLNTIYF. The CDR3 DNA is TGTGCCAGCAGCTTATTTCTAAACACCATATATTTT.

This chain joins TRBV9 and TRBJ2-5, with 8 nucleotides matching TRBD2. J gave up 9 bases and V 0 bases, and 1 base lay outside the gene matches. Germline CDR1 SGDLS, CDR2 YYNGEE. The CDR3 spans 12 residues. The CDR3 loop is CASSVAGGPQYF. The CDR3 DNA follows: TGTGCCAGCAGCGTAGCGGGAGGGCCCCAGTACTTC.